This TCR beta chain was obtained from a study of Graves' ophthalmopathy and Graves' hyperthyroidism. At the level of the study: Prior to any treatment, peripheral blood was collected at the time of initial diagnosis. Study results and caveats: Most thyroid clonotypes with frequency above 0.001 were detected in blood too.

The CDR3 runs 15 residues. The V and J ends lost 4 bases and 6 bases, in that order; junction bases with no gene match: 8. Per the germline V gene, CDR1 is SQVTM and CDR2 is ANQGSEA. This clonotype was detected a few times. As yet, its antigen is unknown. Reliance was placed on clinical symptoms, serum thyroxine, TRAb, thyroid ultrasound and orbital computed tomography for diagnosis. Amplification of TCR beta CDR3 regions used RNA transcripts. An initial RT-PCR round employing HTBI primers preceded a second-round multiplex PCR. TCRdb reanalysed the multiplex PCR reads using MiXCR and keeps one entry per CDR3 protein. The sample holds roughly 420,000 distinct CDR3 sequences; 20% to 25% are singletons and the top ten take roughly 3.2%.

This rearrangement joins TRBV29-1 to TRBJ2-2, with TRBD2 matching over 10 bases. Sequencing input: peripheral blood. This clonotype was sampled from a young woman with stable Graves' hyperthyroidism. The CDR3 DNA sequence: TGCAGCGTTGGTGGTTTAGCGGGAGGCCCCGGGGAGCTGTTTTTT. It is translated as CSVGGLAGGPGELFF.